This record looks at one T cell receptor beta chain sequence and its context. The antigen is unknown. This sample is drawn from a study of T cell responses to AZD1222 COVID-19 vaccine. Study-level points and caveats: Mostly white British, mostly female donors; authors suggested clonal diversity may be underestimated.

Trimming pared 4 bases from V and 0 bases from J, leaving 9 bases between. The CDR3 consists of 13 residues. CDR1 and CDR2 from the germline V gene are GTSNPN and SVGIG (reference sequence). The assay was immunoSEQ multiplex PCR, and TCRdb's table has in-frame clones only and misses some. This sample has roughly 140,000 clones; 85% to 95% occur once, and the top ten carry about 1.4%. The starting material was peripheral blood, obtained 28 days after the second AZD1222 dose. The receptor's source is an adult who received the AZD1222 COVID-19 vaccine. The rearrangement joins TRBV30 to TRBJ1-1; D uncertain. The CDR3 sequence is CAWTNRMNTEAFF. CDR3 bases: TGTGCCTGGACAAATCGCATGAACACTGAAGCTTTCTTT.